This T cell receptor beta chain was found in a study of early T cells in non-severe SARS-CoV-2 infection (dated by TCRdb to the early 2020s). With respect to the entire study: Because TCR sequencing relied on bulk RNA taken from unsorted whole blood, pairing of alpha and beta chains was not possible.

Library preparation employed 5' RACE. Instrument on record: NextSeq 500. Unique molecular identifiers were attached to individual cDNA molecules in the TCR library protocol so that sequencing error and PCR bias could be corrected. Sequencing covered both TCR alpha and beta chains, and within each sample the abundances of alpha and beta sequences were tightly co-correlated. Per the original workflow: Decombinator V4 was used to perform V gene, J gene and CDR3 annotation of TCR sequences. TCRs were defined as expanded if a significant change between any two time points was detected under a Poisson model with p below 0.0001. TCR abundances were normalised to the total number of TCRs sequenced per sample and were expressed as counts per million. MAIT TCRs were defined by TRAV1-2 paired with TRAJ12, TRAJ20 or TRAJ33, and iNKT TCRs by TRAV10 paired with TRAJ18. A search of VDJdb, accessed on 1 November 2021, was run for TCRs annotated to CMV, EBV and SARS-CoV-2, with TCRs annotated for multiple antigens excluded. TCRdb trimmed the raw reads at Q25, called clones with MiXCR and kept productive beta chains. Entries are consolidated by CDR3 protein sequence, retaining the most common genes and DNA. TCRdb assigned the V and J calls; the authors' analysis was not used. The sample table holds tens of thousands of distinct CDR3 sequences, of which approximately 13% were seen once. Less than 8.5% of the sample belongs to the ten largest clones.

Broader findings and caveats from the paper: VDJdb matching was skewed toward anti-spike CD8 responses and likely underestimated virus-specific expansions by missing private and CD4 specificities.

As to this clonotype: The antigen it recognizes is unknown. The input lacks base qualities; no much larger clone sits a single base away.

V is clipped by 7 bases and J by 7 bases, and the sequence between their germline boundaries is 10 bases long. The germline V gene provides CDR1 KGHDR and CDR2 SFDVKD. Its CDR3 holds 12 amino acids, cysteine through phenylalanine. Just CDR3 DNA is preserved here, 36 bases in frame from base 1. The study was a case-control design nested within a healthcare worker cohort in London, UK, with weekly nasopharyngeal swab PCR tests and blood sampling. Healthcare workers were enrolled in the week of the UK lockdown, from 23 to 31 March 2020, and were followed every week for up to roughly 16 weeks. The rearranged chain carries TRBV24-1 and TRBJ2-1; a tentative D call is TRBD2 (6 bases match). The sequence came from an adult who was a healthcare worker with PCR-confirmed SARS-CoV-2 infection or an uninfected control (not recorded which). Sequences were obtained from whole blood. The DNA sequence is TGTGCCACCAGCGGGAGCGGGAATGAGCAGTTCTTC. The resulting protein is CATSGSGNEQFF.